The 26 T cell receptor beta chains given below trace back to one sample, sequenced in a study of spatial heterogeneity in lung cancer. Whole-study results and caveats: How many expanded intratumoral alpha and beta TCRs were present tracked the tumor mutation count, which was a count of nonsynonymous mutations.

Each CDR3 protein gets one entry after TCRdb re-called the 5' RACE reads with MiXCR. The sample contains thousands of distinct CDR3 sequences, 6.5% to 8% of which appear only once. These TCRs' antigens remain unknown. Time point given: sample taken at primary tumor resection. The sample consisted of lung tumor tissue, taken at surgery. The receptors were gathered from a male donor with early-stage non-small cell lung cancer.

This clonotype is deemed medium-sized. The chain joins TRBV20-1 to TRBJ1-2; D remains unclear. Germline CDR1 and CDR2: DFQATT and SNEGSKA (reference sequence). This CDR3 comprises 12 residues. Trimming stripped 3 bases from V and 7 bases from J, with 12 bases between. Written as DNA, the CDR3 is TGCAGTGCTAGGTCCGGTATAGGTGGCTACACCTTC. It codes for CSARSGIGGYTF.

This clonotype is termed medium-sized. V gene TRBV19 combines with J gene TRBJ1-2; D not certain. The CDR3 loop spans 12 amino acids. Per the germline V gene, CDR1 is LNHDA and CDR2 is SQIVND (reference sequence). V gave up 3 bases and J gave up 7 bases, with 9 bases separating them. The CDR3 region is CASSIWPGGYTF. The CDR3 DNA is TGTGCCAGTAGTATTTGGCCCGGTGGCTACACCTTC.

In its sample, this clonotype ranks as medium-sized. J is TRBJ1-1 and V is TRBV3-1; D is ambiguous. Trimming removed 5 bases at V and 3 bases at J, with 13 bases between. CDR3 length equals 14 residues. The germline V gene encodes CDR1 LGHDT and CDR2 YNNKEL (reference sequence). DNA of the CDR3: TGTGCCAGCAGCGGGCAACTAGGGCACACTGAAGCTTTCTTT. Amino acid sequence: CASSGQLGHTEAFF. Using reference TRBV3-1 and TRBJ1-1 for the parts outside the CDR3, the full variable domain is DTAVSQTPKYLVTQMGNDKSIKCEQNLGHDTMYWYKQDSKKFLKIMFSYNNKELIINETVPNRFSPKSPDKAHLNLHINSLELGDSAVYFCASSGQLGHTEAFFGQGTRLTVV.

V usage is TRBV7-9 and J usage is TRBJ2-3, with TRBD1 identical over 8 bases. J was trimmed by 8 bases and V by 5 bases; bases with no gene match: 3. CDR1 and CDR2 (germline): SEHNR, FQNEAQ (reference sequence). The CDR3 is 12 residues long. Here the CDR3 reads CASSPQGATQYF. In DNA, the CDR3 is TGTGCCAGCAGCCCCCAGGGGGCTACGCAGTATTTT.

This clonotype is labeled medium-sized. The V call is TRBV6-2 or TRBV6-3, the J call TRBJ1-2; D remains unclear. Trimming took off 2 bases at V and 6 bases at J, with 16 bases between the two ends. From germline, CDR1 is MNHEY and CDR2 SVGEGT. There are 15 residues in the CDR3. This CDR3 reads CASSYVDLDRNGYTF. CDR3 sequence (DNA): TGTGCCAGCAGTTACGTGGACCTAGACCGAAATGGCTACACCTTC.

In this sample, this clonotype is medium-sized. This rearrangement joins TRBV24-1 to TRBJ2-1; 8 nucleotides agree with TRBD2. Germline V gene lookup returns CDR1 KGHDR and CDR2 SFDVKD. The V gene end was trimmed by 4 bases and the J gene end by 4 bases; junction bases not matched to a gene: 5. The CDR3 spans 15 residues. The CDR3 bases are TGTGCCACCAGTGACGAGACTAGCGTTTACAATGAGCAGTTCTTC. Protein sequence: CATSDETSVYNEQFF.

In this sample, this clonotype turned up many times. The rearrangement uses TRBV28 and TRBJ1-1; D is perhaps TRBD1 (5 bases). V was trimmed by 3 bases and J by 4 bases, leaving 12 bases between them. Germline values: CDR1 MDHEN, CDR2 SYDVKM. The CDR3 runs to 14 residues. CDR3 sequence (DNA): TGTGCCAGCAGTTTCGATTCGGGGGGCACTGAAGCTTTCTTT. This translates into CASSFDSGGTEAFF.

The rearrangement uses TRBV30 and TRBJ2-5; the D gene is possibly TRBD1 (6 bases). V lost 6 bases and J lost 4, with 18 bases in between. CDR3 length: 14 residues. Germline CDR1 is GTSNPN and CDR2 is SVGIG (reference sequence). The CDR3 here is CACTVGQGIETQYF. CDR3 DNA sequence: TGTGCCTGTACAGTCGGGCAGGGGATAGAGACCCAGTACTTC.

This clonotype was counted at least ten times. The chain recombines TRBV5-4 with TRBJ1-6, with D tentatively TRBD1 (6 bases). Trimming pared 0 bases from V and 3 bases from J, leaving 7 bases between. The CDR3 has 15 amino acids. Germline loops: CDR1 SGHNT, CDR2 YYREEE (reference sequence). The CDR3 nucleotides are TGTGCCAGCAGCTTGGGACAGGTCTATAATTCACCCCTCCACTTT. Translation: CASSLGQVYNSPLHF.

This clonotype rates as medium-sized. The CDR3 is CASSFYAFDRIFGEKLFF. The DNA of the CDR3 is TGTGCCAGCAGTTTCTATGCTTTTGACAGAATTTTCGGTGAAAAACTGTTTTTT. The chain employs TRBV28 and TRBJ1-4, with D possibly matching TRBD1 (5 bases). Germline lookup yields CDR1 MDHEN and CDR2 SYDVKM. The CDR3 has 18 residues. The V and J ends lost 3 bases and 7 bases respectively, with 24 bases between them.

By sample share, this clonotype is medium-sized (0.01 to 0.1%). This chain joins TRBV25-1 and TRBJ1-5; D might be TRBD1 (5 bases). The V gene's germline CDR1 is MGHDK and CDR2 SYGVNS. V was clipped by 4 bases and J by 1 base, with 11 bases between them. The CDR3 is made up of 15 amino acids. The CDR3 nucleotides are TGTGCCAGCAGTGGCGGACACTTAAGCAATCAGCCCCAGCATTTT. Protein sequence: CASSGGHLSNQPQHF.

This clonotype was recorded many times. The chain couples TRBV4-1 to TRBJ2-1, with 7 positions matching TRBD2. With V trimmed by 4 bases and J by 2 bases, 5 bases remained unmatched. There are 15 residues in the CDR3. Germline V gene sequence: CDR1 MGHRA, CDR2 YSYEKL. This chain's CDR3 is CASSRRAGTYNEQFF. The CDR3 DNA is TGCGCCAGCAGCCGAAGAGCGGGGACCTACAATGAGCAGTTCTTC.

The chain carries TRBV5-6 and TRBJ1-3, with D perhaps matching TRBD1 (5 bases). The CDR3 extends over 16 amino acids. Germline CDR1 SGHDT, CDR2 YYEEEE. Trimming took off 0 bases at V and 2 bases at J, with 12 bases between the two ends. This CDR3 is CASSLAGTDPGNTIYF. CDR3 sequence (DNA): TGTGCCAGCAGCTTGGCCGGGACGGATCCTGGAAACACCATATATTTT.

This clonotype was observed many times. The chain employs TRBV27 and TRBJ2-7; maybe TRBD1 (5 bases). Per the germline V gene, CDR1 is MNHEY and CDR2 is SMNVEV (reference sequence). Deletions cut 3 bases from V and 2 bases from J, with 11 bases between. The CDR3 contains 14 residues. The CDR3 protein is CASSFSQGPYEQYF. The DNA for the CDR3 is TGTGCCAGCAGTTTCTCTCAGGGTCCCTACGAGCAGTACTTC.

This clonotype has a count of ten or more. This sequence joins TRBV27 and TRBJ1-2; no definite D call. CDR3 length: 14 residues. Per germline, CDR1 MNHEY and CDR2 SMNVEV (reference sequence). The V and J ends lost 2 bases and 4 bases respectively, with 11 bases between them. In DNA form, the CDR3 reads TGTGCCAGCAGTTTAGCCGGAGGGTCCTATGGCTACACCTTC. Its translation is CASSLAGGSYGYTF.

By sample fraction, this clonotype is medium-sized. J is TRBJ2-7 and V is TRBV7-2; TRBD1 agrees at 7 bases. CDR3 length: 15 amino acids. Trimming removed 1 base from V and 2 bases from J; junction bases left unmatched: 5. Germline V gene lookup returns CDR1 SGHTA and CDR2 FQGNSA. Here the CDR3 reads CASSLGTGTPYEQYF. The CDR3 region has the DNA TGTGCCAGCAGCTTAGGGACAGGTACACCCTACGAGCAGTACTTC.

This clonotype appeared many times. V is TRBV4-1 and J is TRBJ2-7; possibly TRBD2 for D (5 bases). Germline assignment: CDR1 MGHRA and CDR2 YSYEKL. This CDR3 comprises 17 residues. V shed 2 bases and J shed 5 bases, with 22 bases lying between them. This chain's CDR3 is CASSQSSRGYTKDEQYF. CDR3 nucleotides: TGCGCCAGCAGCCAATCTTCCCGAGGGTATACAAAGGACGAGCAGTACTTC.

This clonotype is medium-sized within its sample. The rearrangement uses TRBV6-4 and TRBJ2-1, with 12 bases fitting TRBD2. The CDR3 totals 14 residues. CDR1 and CDR2 from the germline V gene are MRHNA and SNTAGT. Trimming cost V 5 bases and J 9 bases; bases outside gene matches: 5. CDR3 amino acids: CASSPGLAGTEQFF. The CDR3 DNA follows: TGTGCCAGCAGTCCAGGACTAGCGGGGACTGAGCAGTTCTTC.

This chain uses TRBV29-1 with TRBJ1-1; tentative D call: TRBD1 (6 bases). This CDR3 spans 13 amino acids. V was shortened by 6 bases and J by 9 bases, with 20 bases between the two germline ends. Germline V gene lookup returns CDR1 SQVTM and CDR2 ANQGSEA. The CDR3 region has the DNA TGCAGCGTGGGGGGCTTTGAATCAGGTCAAGCTTTCTTT. It translates to CSVGGFESGQAFF.

This clonotype is medium-sized (0.01 to 0.1%) in the sample. This chain joins TRBV4-2 and TRBJ2-3, with D perhaps assigned TRBD1 or TRBD2 (6 bases each). This CDR3 has 14 residues. The germline V gene encodes CDR1 LGHNA and CDR2 YNFKEQ. Between the trimmed V and J ends, which lost 7 bases and 4 bases, there was a span of 15 bases. CDR3 residues: CASTTGGGADTQYF. The CDR3 DNA sequence: TGTGCCAGCACCACCGGGGGCGGGGCAGATACGCAGTATTTT.

The chain recombines TRBV12-3 or TRBV12-4 with TRBJ2-5; 9 bases fit TRBD1. The CDR3 has 15 residues. V shed 4 bases, J shed 3 bases, and the junction held 6 bases outside the gene matches. CDR3 protein: CASSSGTGRKETQYF. In DNA form, the CDR3 reads TGTGCCAGCAGTTCCGGGACAGGGAGGAAAGAGACCCAGTACTTC.

This clonotype appeared many times. This chain joins TRBV24-1 and TRBJ2-1, with 10 bases that match TRBD2. V was pared by 7 bases and J by 8 bases, with 10 bases of the junction left unmatched. This CDR3 has 15 residues. The germline V gene encodes CDR1 KGHDR and CDR2 SFDVKD. The DNA for the CDR3 is TGTGCCACCAGAGACGGGACTAGCGTTGAGGATGAGCAGTTCTTC. Amino acid sequence: CATRDGTSVEDEQFF.

By share, this clonotype counts as medium-sized. The chain employs TRBV7-9 and TRBJ2-1, with 8 bases that match TRBD1. Germline V gives CDR1 SEHNR, CDR2 FQNEAQ (reference sequence). With V trimmed by 7 bases and J by 3 bases, 14 bases remained unmatched. CDR3 length: 17 amino acids. The CDR3 reads CASKDNQGQGSYNEQFF. The CDR3, as DNA: TGTGCCAGCAAGGATAACCAAGGACAGGGTAGCTACAATGAGCAGTTCTTC.

This clonotype has more than one count but fewer than ten. V is TRBV5-1 and J is TRBJ2-7, with a possible D match to TRBD1 (5 bases). V lost 1 base and J 2 bases, leaving 10 bases between the germline ends. Germline V gene data show CDR1 as SGHRS and CDR2 as YFSETQ. The CDR3 runs to 14 residues. The CDR3 loop is CASSLQGIPYEQYF. In DNA form, the CDR3 reads TGCGCCAGCAGCTTGCAGGGTATCCCCTACGAGCAGTACTTC.

There are many counts of this clonotype. The V call is TRBV15, the J call TRBJ1-1; the D gene is possibly TRBD1 (5 bases). CDR1 and CDR2 from the germline V gene are LNHNV and YYDKDF (reference sequence). The length of the CDR3 is 15 residues. V was trimmed by 0 bases and J by 6 bases, leaving 14 bases between them. CDR3 coding DNA: TGTGCCACCAGCAGAGATCGGTGGTTGGGGGCTGAAGCTTTCTTT. Protein: CATSRDRWLGAEAFF.

This clonotype is medium-sized within its sample. The J gene is TRBJ2-3, the V gene TRBV4-2, with 10 bases matching TRBD1. The germline CDR1 and CDR2 sequences are LGHNA and YNFKEQ. The CDR3 sequence is 15 residues long. Unmatched junction bases numbered 6, after V lost 4 bases and J lost 5 bases. The CDR3 DNA is TGTGCCAGCAGCCTCCGGGACAGGGGTGAAGATACGCAGTATTTT. This sequence encodes CASSLRDRGEDTQYF.